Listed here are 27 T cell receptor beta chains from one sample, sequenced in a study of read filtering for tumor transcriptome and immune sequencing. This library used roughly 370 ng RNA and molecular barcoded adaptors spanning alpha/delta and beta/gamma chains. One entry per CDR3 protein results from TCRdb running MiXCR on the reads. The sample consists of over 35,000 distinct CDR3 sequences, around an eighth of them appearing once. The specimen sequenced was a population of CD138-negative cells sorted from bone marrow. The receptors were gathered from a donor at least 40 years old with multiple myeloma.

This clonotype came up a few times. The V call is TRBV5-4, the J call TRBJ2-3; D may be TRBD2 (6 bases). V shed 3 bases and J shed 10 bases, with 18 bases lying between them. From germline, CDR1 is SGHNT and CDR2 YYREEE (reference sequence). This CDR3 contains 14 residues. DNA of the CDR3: TGTGCCAGCAGCTCAACGAAAGGACTACATCCGCAGTATTTT. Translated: CASSSTKGLHPQYF.

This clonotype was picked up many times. This chain's CDR3 is CSARGPGQGFNEQYF. CDR3 DNA: TGCAGTGCTAGAGGTCCGGGACAGGGATTCAACGAGCAGTACTTC. This chain links TRBV20-1 with TRBJ2-7; 9 bases are shared with TRBD1. The junction had 9 bases not matched to a gene; V was cut back by 1 base and J by 5 bases. Germline CDR1 reads DFQATT; CDR2 reads SNEGSKA (reference sequence). This CDR3 spans 15 amino acids.

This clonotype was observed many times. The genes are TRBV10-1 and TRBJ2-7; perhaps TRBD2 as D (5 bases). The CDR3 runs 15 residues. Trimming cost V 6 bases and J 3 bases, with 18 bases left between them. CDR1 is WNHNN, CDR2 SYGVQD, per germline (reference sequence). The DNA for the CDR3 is TGCGCCAGCAGCCGCGGAAGAGGGATTGACTACGAGCAGTACTTC. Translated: CASSRGRGIDYEQYF.

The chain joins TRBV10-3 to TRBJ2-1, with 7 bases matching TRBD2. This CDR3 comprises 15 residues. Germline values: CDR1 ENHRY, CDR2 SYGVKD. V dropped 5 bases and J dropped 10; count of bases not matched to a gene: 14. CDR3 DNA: TGTGCCATCAGTACCCCCAGCGGGAACTACAGCGAGCAGTTCTTC. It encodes CAISTPSGNYSEQFF.

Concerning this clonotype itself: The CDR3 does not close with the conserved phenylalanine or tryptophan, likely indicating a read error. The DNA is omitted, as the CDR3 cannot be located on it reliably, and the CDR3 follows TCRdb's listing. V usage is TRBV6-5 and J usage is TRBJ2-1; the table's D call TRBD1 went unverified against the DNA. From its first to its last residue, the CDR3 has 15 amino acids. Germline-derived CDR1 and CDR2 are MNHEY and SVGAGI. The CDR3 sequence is CASSPGRETYNEQIC.

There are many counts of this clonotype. DNA for the CDR3: TGTGCCAGCAGCTTGGGGGGAGGGTCGGCCACCGGGGAGCTGTTTTTT. Translating gives CASSLGGGSATGELFF. The chain uses TRBV5-6 and TRBJ2-2; the match to TRBD2 covers 7 bases. The V gene end was trimmed by 0 bases and the J gene end by 4 bases; junction bases not matched to a gene: 6. The CDR3 extends over 16 amino acids. Germline CDR1 and CDR2: SGHDT and YYEEEE.

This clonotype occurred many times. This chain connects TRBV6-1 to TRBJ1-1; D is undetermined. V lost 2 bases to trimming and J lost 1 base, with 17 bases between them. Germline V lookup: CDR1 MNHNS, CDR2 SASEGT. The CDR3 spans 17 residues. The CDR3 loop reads CASSERVLRHPNTEAFF. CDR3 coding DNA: TGTGCCAGCAGTGAACGAGTTCTGAGACATCCGAACACTGAAGCTTTCTTT.

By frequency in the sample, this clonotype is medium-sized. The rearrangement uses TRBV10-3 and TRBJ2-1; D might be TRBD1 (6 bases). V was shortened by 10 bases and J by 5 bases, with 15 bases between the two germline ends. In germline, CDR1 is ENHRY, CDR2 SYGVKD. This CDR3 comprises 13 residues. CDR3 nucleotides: TGTGCCAGCCACAACAGGGACAACAATGAGCAGTTCTTC. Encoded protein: CASHNRDNNEQFF.

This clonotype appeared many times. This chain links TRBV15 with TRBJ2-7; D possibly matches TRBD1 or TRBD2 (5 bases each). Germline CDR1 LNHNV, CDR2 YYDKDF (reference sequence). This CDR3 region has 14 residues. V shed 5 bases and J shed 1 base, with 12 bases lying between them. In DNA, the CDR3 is TGTGCCACCAGCTCCGAGGGGAATTCCTACGAGCAGTACTTC. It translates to CATSSEGNSYEQYF.

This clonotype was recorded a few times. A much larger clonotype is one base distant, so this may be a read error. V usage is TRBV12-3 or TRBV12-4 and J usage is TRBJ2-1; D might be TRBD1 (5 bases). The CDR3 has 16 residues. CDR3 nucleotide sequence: TGTGCCAGCAGTTTAGCGGGCAGGGAAGCCTACAGTGAGCAGTTCTTC. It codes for CASSLAGREAYSEQFF.

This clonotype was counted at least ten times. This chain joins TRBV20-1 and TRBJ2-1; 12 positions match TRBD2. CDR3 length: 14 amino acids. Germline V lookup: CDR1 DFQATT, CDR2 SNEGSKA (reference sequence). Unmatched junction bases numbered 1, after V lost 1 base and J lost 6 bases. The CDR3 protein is CSARGTSGINEQFF. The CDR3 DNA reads TGCAGTGCTAGAGGGACTAGCGGGATCAATGAGCAGTTCTTC.

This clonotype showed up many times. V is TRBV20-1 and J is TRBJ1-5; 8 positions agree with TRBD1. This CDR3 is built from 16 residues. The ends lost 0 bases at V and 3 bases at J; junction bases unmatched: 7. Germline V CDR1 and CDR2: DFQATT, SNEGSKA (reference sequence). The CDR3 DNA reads TGCAGTGCTAGAGATGGTGGGACAGGCTACAATCAGCCCCAGCATTTT. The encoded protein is CSARDGGTGYNQPQHF.

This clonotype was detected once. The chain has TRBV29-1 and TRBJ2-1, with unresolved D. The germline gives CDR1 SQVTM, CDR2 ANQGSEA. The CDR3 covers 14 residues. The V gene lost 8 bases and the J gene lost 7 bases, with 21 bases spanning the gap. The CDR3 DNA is TGCAGCACCCCCGCCGGAGCCCCCTGGAATGAGCAGTTCTTC. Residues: CSTPAGAPWNEQFF.

This CDR3 is CASSQPDRGLEETQYF. The CDR3 DNA is TGCGCCAGCAGTCAACCGGACAGGGGTTTGGAAGAGACCCAGTACTTC. The genes are TRBV23-1 and TRBJ2-5; 9 nucleotides align to TRBD1. TRBV23-1 is annotated as an ORF whose role is uncertain. The CDR3 contains 16 residues. Losses at the gene ends were 2 bases for V and 3 bases for J; bases not matched to a gene: 7.

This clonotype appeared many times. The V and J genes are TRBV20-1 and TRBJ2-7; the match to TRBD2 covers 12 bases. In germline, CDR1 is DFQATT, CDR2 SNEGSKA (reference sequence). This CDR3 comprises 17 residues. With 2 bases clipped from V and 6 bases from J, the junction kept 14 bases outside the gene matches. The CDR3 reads CSARSALAGGFSGEQYF. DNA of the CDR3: TGCAGTGCTAGAAGTGCCCTAGCGGGAGGGTTCTCCGGCGAGCAGTACTTC.

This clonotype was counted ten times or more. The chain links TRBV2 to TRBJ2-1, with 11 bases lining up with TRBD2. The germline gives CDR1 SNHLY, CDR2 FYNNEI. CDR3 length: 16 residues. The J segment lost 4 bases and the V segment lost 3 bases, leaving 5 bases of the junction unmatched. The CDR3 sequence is CASSDSASGRYNEQFF. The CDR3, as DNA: TGTGCCAGCAGTGATTCCGCTAGCGGGAGGTACAATGAGCAGTTCTTC.

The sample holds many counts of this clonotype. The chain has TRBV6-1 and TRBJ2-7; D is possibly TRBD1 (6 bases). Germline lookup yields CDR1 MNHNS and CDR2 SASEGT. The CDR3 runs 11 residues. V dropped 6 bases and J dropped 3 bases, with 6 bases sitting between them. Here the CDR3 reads CASRGHYEQYF. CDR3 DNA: TGTGCCAGCAGGGGACACTACGAGCAGTACTTC.

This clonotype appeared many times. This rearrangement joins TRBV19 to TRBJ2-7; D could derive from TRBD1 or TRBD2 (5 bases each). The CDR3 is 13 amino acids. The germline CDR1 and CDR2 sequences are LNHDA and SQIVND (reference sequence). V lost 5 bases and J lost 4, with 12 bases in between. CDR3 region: CASSGGVGYEQYF. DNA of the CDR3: TGTGCCAGTAGTGGGGGTGTCGGATACGAGCAGTACTTC.

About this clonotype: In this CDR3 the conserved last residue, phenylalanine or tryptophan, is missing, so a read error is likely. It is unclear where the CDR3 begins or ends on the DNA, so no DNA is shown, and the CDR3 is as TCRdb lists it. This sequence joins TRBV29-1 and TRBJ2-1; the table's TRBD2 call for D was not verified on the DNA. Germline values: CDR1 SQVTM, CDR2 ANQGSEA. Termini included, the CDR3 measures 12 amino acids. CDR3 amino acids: CSVGGLAFIRVS.

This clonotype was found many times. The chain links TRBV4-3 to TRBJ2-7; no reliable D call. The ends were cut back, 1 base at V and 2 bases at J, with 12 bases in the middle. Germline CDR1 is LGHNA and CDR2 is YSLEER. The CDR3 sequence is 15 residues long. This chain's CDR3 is CASSQGEDEAYEQYF. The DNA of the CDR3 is TGCGCCAGCAGCCAAGGAGAAGACGAAGCCTACGAGCAGTACTTC.

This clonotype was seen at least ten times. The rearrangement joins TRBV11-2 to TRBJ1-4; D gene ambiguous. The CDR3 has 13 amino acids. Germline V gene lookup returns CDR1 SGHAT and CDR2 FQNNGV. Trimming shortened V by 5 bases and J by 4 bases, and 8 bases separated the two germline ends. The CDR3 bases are TGTGCCAGCAGCAAAGGGAGTAATGAAAAACTGTTTTTT. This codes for CASSKGSNEKLFF.

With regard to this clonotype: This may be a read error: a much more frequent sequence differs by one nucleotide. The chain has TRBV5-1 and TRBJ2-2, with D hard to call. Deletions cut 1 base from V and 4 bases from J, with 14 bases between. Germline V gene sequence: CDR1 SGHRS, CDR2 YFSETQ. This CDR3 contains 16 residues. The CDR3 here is CASSLLYSLGTGELFF. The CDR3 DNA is TGCGCCAGCAGCTTGCTGTACTCCCTCGGCACCGGGGAGCTGTTTTTT.

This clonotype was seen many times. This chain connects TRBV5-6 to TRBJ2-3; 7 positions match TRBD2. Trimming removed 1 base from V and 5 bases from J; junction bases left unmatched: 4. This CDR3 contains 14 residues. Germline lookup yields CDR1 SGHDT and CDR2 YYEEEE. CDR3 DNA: TGTGCCAGCAGCTTGAGGGAGGGCCGAGATACGCAGTATTTT. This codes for CASSLREGRDTQYF.

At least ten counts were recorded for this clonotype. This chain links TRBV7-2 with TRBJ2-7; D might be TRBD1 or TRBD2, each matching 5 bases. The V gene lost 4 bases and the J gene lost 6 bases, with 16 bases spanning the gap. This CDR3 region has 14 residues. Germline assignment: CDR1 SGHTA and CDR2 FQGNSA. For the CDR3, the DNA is TGTGCCAGCAGCTCCCGGGGCTCTCCCCCCGAGCAGTACTTC. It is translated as CASSSRGSPPEQYF.

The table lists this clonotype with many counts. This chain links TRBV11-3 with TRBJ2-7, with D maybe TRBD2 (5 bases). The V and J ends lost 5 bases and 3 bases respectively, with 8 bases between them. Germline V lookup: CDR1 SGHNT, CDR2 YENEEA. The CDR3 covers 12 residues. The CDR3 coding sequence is TGTGCCAGCAGCCGAGGGAACTACGAGCAGTACTTC. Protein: CASSRGNYEQYF.

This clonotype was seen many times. The chain's CDR3 is CASSLADAGTGLTNEKLFF. CDR3 in DNA: TGTGCCAGCAGTTTAGCAGATGCGGGGACAGGCCTAACTAATGAAAAACTGTTTTTT. The chain has TRBV12-3 or TRBV12-4 and TRBJ1-4; 8 bases match TRBD1. V shed 0 bases, J shed 1 base, and the junction held 10 bases outside the gene matches. This CDR3 has 19 amino acids.

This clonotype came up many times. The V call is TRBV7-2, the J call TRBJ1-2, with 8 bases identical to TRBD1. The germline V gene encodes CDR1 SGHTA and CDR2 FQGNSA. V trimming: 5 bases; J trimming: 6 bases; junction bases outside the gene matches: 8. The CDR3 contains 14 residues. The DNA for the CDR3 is TGTGCCAGCAGCCCGCGGACAGGGAACCATGGCTACACCTTC. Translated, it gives CASSPRTGNHGYTF.